The source of this T cell receptor beta chain is a study of graft-versus-host responses after intestinal transplantation. At the level of the study: For about three years after anti-thymocyte globulin induction, all recipients took tacrolimus and steroids.

Study-wide results and caveats: Clonal ratios of graft-versus-host to host-versus-graft in allografts were high for patients exhibiting graft-donor T cell macrochimerism. Early post-transplant falls in HvG clones accompanied the peak levels of circulating GvH clones.

Germline CDR1 is MNHNS and CDR2 is SASEGT. Trimming took 4 bases from V and 7 from J; bases not matched to a gene: 8. The CDR3 loop spans 15 amino acids. Sequenced by immunoSEQ multiplex PCR; TCRdb stores in-frame clones only, minus some. Of about 110,000 clones in the sample, about 91% were seen once. About this clone: Its antigen is unidentified.

The input for sequencing was unstimulated CD4+ T cells sorted from spleen or lymph node cells, taken before transplant. V and J are TRBV6-1 and TRBJ1-4; TRBD1 aligns across 8 bases. The sequence derives from a human donor who was the organ donor for an intestinal transplant. The CDR3 DNA is TGTGCCAGCAGTGGAGCCGGGACAGGCCTTGAAAAACTGTTTTTT. It encodes CASSGAGTGLEKLFF.